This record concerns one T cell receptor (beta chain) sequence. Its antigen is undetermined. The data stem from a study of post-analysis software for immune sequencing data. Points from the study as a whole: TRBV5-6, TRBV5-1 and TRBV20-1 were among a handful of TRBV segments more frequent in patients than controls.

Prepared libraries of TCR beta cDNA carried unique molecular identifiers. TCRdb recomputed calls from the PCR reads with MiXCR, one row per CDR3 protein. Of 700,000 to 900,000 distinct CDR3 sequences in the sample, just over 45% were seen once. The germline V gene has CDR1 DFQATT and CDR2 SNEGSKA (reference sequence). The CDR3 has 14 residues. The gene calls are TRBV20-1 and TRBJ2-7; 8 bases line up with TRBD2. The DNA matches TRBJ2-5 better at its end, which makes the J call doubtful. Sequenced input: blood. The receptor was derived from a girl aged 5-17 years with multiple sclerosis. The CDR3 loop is CSAPGERESETQYF. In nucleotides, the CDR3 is TGCAGTGCTCCCGGGGAGCGGGAGAGTGAGACCCAGTACTTC.